Below, 15 T cell receptor beta chains from the same sample are listed, as sequenced in a study of T cells in Graves' hyperthyroidism and ophthalmopathy. The investigators amplified TCR beta CDR3 regions from RNA transcripts. Initially, a first-round RT-PCR of the TCR CDR3 employed the HTBI primer set. TCRdb reprocessed the multiplex PCR reads via MiXCR and lists one record per CDR3 protein. The profile shows under 450,000 distinct CDR3 sequences, 13% of them singletons. Sample: blood. These TCRs come from a man younger than 45 with Graves' hyperthyroidism that later progressed to Graves' ophthalmopathy.

In its sample, this clonotype was seen many times. The chain combines TRBV28 with TRBJ1-5; D unclear. This CDR3 region has 14 residues. Germline V lookup: CDR1 MDHEN, CDR2 SYDVKM. V was clipped by 6 bases and J by 2 bases, with 11 bases between them. The DNA for the CDR3 is TGTGCCAGCAGCCCGGGGTGGGGCAATCAGCCCCAGCATTTT. Translation gives CASSPGWGNQPQHF.

This clonotype was counted a few times. The chain carries TRBV6-2 or TRBV6-3 and TRBJ2-3; D remains unclear. Trimming took off 0 bases at V and 6 bases at J, with 7 bases between the two ends. Germline CDR1 MNHEY, CDR2 SVGEGT. The CDR3 spans 13 residues. CDR3 sequence: CASSYSGRDTQYF. Here the CDR3 DNA reads TGTGCCAGCAGTTACTCCGGACGGGATACGCAGTATTTT.

This clonotype was counted at least ten times. The chain combines TRBV12-3 or TRBV12-4 with TRBJ1-4; D remains ambiguous. The CDR3 loop spans 11 amino acids. The germline V and J ends were trimmed by 3 bases and 7 bases, with 3 bases remaining between them. CDR3 sequence: CASSFFEKLFF. CDR3 sequence (DNA): TGTGCCAGCAGTTTCTTTGAAAAACTGTTTTTT.

This clonotype was seen only a few times. The chain carries TRBV4-1 and TRBJ2-1; 7 bases fit TRBD1. The CDR3 covers 14 residues. V lost 4 bases and J lost 10; bases outside the gene matches: 10. Per the germline V gene, CDR1 is MGHRA and CDR2 is YSYEKL. Written as DNA, the CDR3 is TGCGCCAGCAGCCGAGTAGGACAGGTTTACGAGCAGTTCTTC. It encodes CASSRVGQVYEQFF.

This clonotype was detected many times. This chain links TRBV2 with TRBJ1-6; TRBD1 is a possible D gene (6 bases). Trimming took 2 bases from V and 3 from J, leaving 11 bases between them. CDR3 length: 16 amino acids. The germline CDR1 and CDR2 sequences are SNHLY and FYNNEI. CDR3 coding DNA: TGTGCCAGCAGTGAATGGGGGCAGCTCTATAATTCACCCCTCCACTTT. This sequence encodes CASSEWGQLYNSPLHF.

This clonotype appeared a few times. The chain carries TRBV6-1 and TRBJ2-6, with 7 bases identical to TRBD1. The CDR3 is 14 residues long. Germline CDR1 reads MNHNS; CDR2 reads SASEGT. V lost 5 bases, J lost 2 bases, and 0 bases stayed unmatched. The CDR3 protein is CASSTGAGANVLTF. The CDR3 bases are TGTGCCAGCAGTACAGGGGCTGGGGCCAACGTCCTGACTTTC.

This clonotype came up many times. This rearrangement joins TRBV20-1 to TRBJ2-1; 7 bases align to TRBD1. The junction had 4 bases not matched to a gene; V was cut back by 5 bases and J by 0 bases. Germline V lookup: CDR1 DFQATT, CDR2 SNEGSKA (reference sequence). CDR3 length equals 14 residues. CDR3 amino acids: CSAARGLSYNEQFF. The CDR3 region has the DNA TGCAGTGCTGCTAGGGGGCTCTCCTACAATGAGCAGTTCTTC.

The J gene is TRBJ2-3, the V gene TRBV5-1, with 11 nucleotides matching TRBD2. The trim removed 0 bases at V and 4 bases at J, leaving 7 bases unmatched. The germline CDR1 and CDR2 sequences are SGHRS and YFSETQ. This CDR3 comprises 17 residues. The CDR3, as DNA: TGCGCCAGCAGCTTGGAAACTAGCGGGGGAGGTGCAGATACGCAGTATTTT. Translating gives CASSLETSGGGADTQYF.

The sample holds a few counts of this clonotype. The chain joins TRBV7-9 to TRBJ2-7, with TRBD1 as a possible D gene (5 bases). The germline V gene encodes CDR1 SEHNR and CDR2 FQNEAQ (reference sequence). V was shortened by 4 bases and J by 0 bases, with 16 bases between the two germline ends. The CDR3 sequence is 16 residues long. The CDR3 DNA reads TGTGCCAGCAGCTCTCCCACTTCGGACACCTCCTACGAGCAGTACTTC. Amino acid sequence: CASSSPTSDTSYEQYF. Looking up the rest from reference TRBV7-9 and TRBJ2-7 gives the full variable domain: DTGVSQNPRHKITKRGQNVTFRCDPISEHNRLYWYRQTLGQGPEFLTYFQNEAQLEKSRLLSDRFSAERPKGSFSTLEIQRTEQGDSAMYLCASSSPTSDTSYEQYFGPGTRLTVT.

The chain links TRBV6-1 to TRBJ1-3; D is uncertain. Germline V lookup: CDR1 MNHNS, CDR2 SASEGT. The CDR3 runs to 14 residues. V gave up 7 bases and J gave up 4 bases, with 14 bases separating them. The CDR3 here is CASTRGRLGNTIYF. In nucleotides, the CDR3 is TGTGCCAGCACCCGAGGACGGTTGGGAAACACCATATATTTT.

This clonotype occurred many times. The chain links TRBV20-1 to TRBJ1-5, with D possibly TRBD1 on 6 matching bases. Germline CDR1 is DFQATT and CDR2 is SNEGSKA (reference sequence). Trimming left V 6 bases short and J 0 bases short, with 9 bases between. CDR3 length equals 13 residues. In DNA, the CDR3 is TGCAGTGCAGGGGGGCTTAGCAATCAGCCCCAGCATTTT. It codes for CSAGGLSNQPQHF.

This clonotype came up many times. The chain is built from TRBV3-1 and TRBJ2-5; weak D call: TRBD1 (5 bases). Deletions cut 2 bases from V and 3 bases from J, with 13 bases between. Germline CDR1 LGHDT, CDR2 YNNKEL (reference sequence). The CDR3 runs to 15 residues. The CDR3 nucleotides are TGTGCCAGCAGCCAAATAGGCGGCAGGGAAGAGACCCAGTACTTC. It is translated as CASSQIGGREETQYF.

This clonotype showed up many times. This chain uses TRBV6-1 with TRBJ1-2; 7 positions agree with TRBD1. The CDR3 totals 15 residues. Germline V gene data show CDR1 as MNHNS and CDR2 as SASEGT. The V segment lost 6 bases and the J segment 6 bases; nucleotides outside the gene matches: 13. The CDR3 spells CASSISLGQSHGYTF. The CDR3 DNA sequence: TGTGCCAGCAGCATCTCGTTGGGACAGTCCCATGGCTACACCTTC.

J is TRBJ1-6 and V is TRBV28, with 9 bases aligning to TRBD1. Germline V CDR1 and CDR2: MDHEN, SYDVKM. CDR3 length equals 16 residues. The V and J ends lost 5 bases and 5 bases, in that order; junction bases with no gene match: 7. The CDR3 coding sequence is TGTGCCAGCAGTGTCACAGGGGGCCTCCATAATTCACCCCTCCACTTT. It specifies CASSVTGGLHNSPLHF.

The V and J genes are TRBV12-3 or TRBV12-4 and TRBJ2-1; no reliable D call. This CDR3 comprises 11 residues. The V and J ends lost 6 bases and 8 bases respectively, with 8 bases between them. Written as DNA, the CDR3 is TGTGCCAGCAGGGGATGGGATGAGCAGTTCTTC. It yields the protein CASRGWDEQFF.